Listed below are T cell receptor beta chains from one sample, sequenced in a study of T cell repertoires in cytomegalovirus infection. TCRdb ran MiXCR on the reads and lists one entry per CDR3 protein. The sample lists 250,000 or so distinct CDR3 sequences; approximately 13% were seen once. The sequencing input was PBMCs. The receptors come from a human donor in good health (CMV status not recorded). Some clones in this sample may be carry-over from other donors' samples. Both conserved end residues are part of each CDR3. D genes are given only for firm matches. Size is omitted from some rows. Given values are once, few, many or a class for expanded clones.

size: many; V: TRBV7-2; J: TRBJ2-3; D: TRBD2; CDR3: CASSAAQGGTDTQYF; DNA: TGTGCCAGCAGCGCCGCCCAGGGAGGGACAGATACGCAGTATTTT
size: many; V: TRBV12-3/TRBV12-4; J: TRBJ1-5; D: TRBD1; CDR3: CASSLFPRGKSNQPQHF; DNA: TGTGCCAGCAGTTTATTCCCCAGGGGGAAGAGCAATCAGCCCCAGCATTTT
size: many; V: TRBV7-2; J: TRBJ2-3; D: TRBD1; CDR3: CASSAGTDVDTQYF; DNA: TGTGCCAGCAGCGCCGGGACAGATGTTGATACGCAGTATTTT
size: NA; V: TRBV14; J: TRBJ2-6; D: TRBD1; CDR3: CASSLHPGQGPSGANVLTF; DNA: TGTGCCAGCAGCCTACATCCGGGACAGGGACCTTCTGGGGCCAACGTCCTGACTTTC
size: few; V: TRBV30; J: TRBJ2-7; D: NA; CDR3: CAWTTTGSYEQYF; DNA: TGTGCCTGGACTACGACAGGTTCCTACGAGCAGTACTTC
size: few; V: TRBV7-9; J: TRBJ1-2; D: TRBD1; CDR3: CASSLDRGPYGYTF; DNA: TGTGCCAGCAGCTTAGACAGGGGCCCCTATGGCTACACCTTC
size: many; V: TRBV7-3; J: TRBJ2-1; D: NA; CDR3: CASSQGVGTYNEQFF; DNA: TGTGCCAGCAGCCAAGGGGTGGGGACTTACAATGAGCAGTTCTTC
size: many; V: TRBV7-2; J: TRBJ1-1; D: TRBD1; CDR3: CASSWATGENTEAFF; DNA: TGTGCCAGCAGCTGGGCGACAGGGGAGAACACTGAAGCTTTCTTT
size: NA; V: TRBV28; J: TRBJ2-7; D: NA; CDR3: CASYSGTGSYEQYF; DNA: TGTGCCAGCTACTCCGGGACTGGCTCCTACGAGCAGTACTTC
size: many; V: TRBV7-2; J: TRBJ1-5; D: NA; CDR3: CASSSTGTNPNQPQHF; DNA: TGTGCCAGCAGTTCTACCGGGACAAACCCCAATCAGCCCCAGCATTTT
size: many; V: TRBV11-2; J: TRBJ1-2; D: NA; CDR3: CASSFRGGPGYTF; DNA: TGTGCCAGCAGCTTCCGGGGGGGCCCTGGCTACACCTTC
size: many; V: TRBV4-1; J: TRBJ1-4; D: NA; CDR3: CASSQDNGAANEKLFF; DNA: TGCGCCAGCAGCCAAGATAACGGGGCGGCTAATGAAAAACTGTTTTTT
size: NA; V: TRBV25-1; J: TRBJ1-6; D: NA; CDR3: CASSDAVGGSPLHF; DNA: TGTGCCAGCAGTGACGCGGTGGGGGGTTCACCCCTCCACTTT
size: few; V: TRBV9; J: TRBJ1-1; D: TRBD1; CDR3: CASSRGTGANTEAFF; DNA: TGTGCCAGCAGTAGAGGGACAGGGGCGAACACTGAAGCTTTCTTT
size: NA; V: TRBV30; J: TRBJ2-4; D: NA; CDR3: CAWGGRGDIQYF; DNA: TGTGCCTGGGGAGGACGAGGGGACATTCAGTACTTC
size: NA; V: TRBV5-4; J: TRBJ2-3; D: TRBD2; CDR3: CASSLRTSVADTQYF; DNA: TGTGCCAGCAGCTTGCGGACTAGCGTTGCAGATACGCAGTATTTT
size: NA; V: TRBV20-1; J: TRBJ1-5; D: TRBD1; CDR3: CSARGQGDRGPQHF; DNA: TGCAGTGCTAGAGGACAGGGGGACCGAGGGCCCCAGCATTTT
size: many; V: TRBV7-2; J: TRBJ1-1; D: NA; CDR3: CASRLGGRNTEAFF; DNA: TGTGCCAGCAGGCTGGGGGGAAGGAACACTGAAGCTTTCTTT
size: many; V: TRBV7-9; J: TRBJ2-1; D: TRBD1; CDR3: CASSLPDTRTGPNNEQFF; DNA: TGTGCCAGCAGCCTTCCCGACACGAGGACAGGGCCCAACAATGAGCAGTTCTTC
size: many; V: TRBV6-1; J: TRBJ1-1; D: NA; CDR3: CASSSLSNSRTEAFF; DNA: TGTGCCAGCAGTTCCCTAAGTAACAGCAGGACTGAAGCTTTCTTT
size: many; V: TRBV7-3; J: TRBJ1-5; D: NA; CDR3: CASSSQSNQPQHF; DNA: TGTGCCAGCAGCTCCCAAAGCAATCAGCCCCAGCATTTT
size: many; V: TRBV7-8; J: TRBJ1-4; D: NA; CDR3: CASSSLRQDFLLANEKLFF; DNA: TGTGCCAGCAGCTCCCTGAGGCAGGACTTTCTCCTGGCTAATGAAAAACTGTTTTTT
size: many; V: TRBV7-2; J: TRBJ2-3; D: TRBD2; CDR3: CASSLDPSGRGDTQYF; DNA: TGTGCCAGCAGCTTAGATCCGAGCGGGAGGGGAGATACGCAGTATTTT
size: many; V: TRBV4-2; J: TRBJ1-5; D: TRBD1; CDR3: CASSQADRGWDQPQHF; DNA: TGTGCCAGCAGCCAGGCCGACAGGGGCTGGGACCAGCCCCAGCATTTT
size: NA; V: TRBV6-2/TRBV6-3; J: TRBJ2-7; D: NA; CDR3: CASRQDAVGGYEQYF; DNA: TGTGCCAGCAGACAGGACGCCGTGGGAGGTTACGAGCAGTACTTC
size: many; V: TRBV7-2; J: TRBJ2-5; D: NA; CDR3: CASGGIGGVQETQYF; DNA: TGTGCCAGCGGGGGAATCGGCGGGGTCCAAGAGACCCAGTACTTC
size: many; V: TRBV5-6; J: TRBJ1-5; D: TRBD1; CDR3: CASSLAGTGRIANQPQHF; DNA: TGTGCCAGCAGCTTGGCAGGGACAGGACGTATAGCAAATCAGCCCCAGCATTTT
size: many; V: TRBV7-2; J: TRBJ2-2; D: NA; CDR3: CASSSFGGLNTGELFF; DNA: TGTGCCAGCAGCTCCTTTGGAGGGTTGAACACCGGGGAGCTGTTTTTT
size: few; V: TRBV18; J: TRBJ2-7; D: NA; CDR3: CASSSETGYEQYF; DNA: TGTGCCAGCTCATCGGAGACAGGCTACGAGCAGTACTTC
size: many; V: TRBV7-2; J: TRBJ1-6; D: NA; CDR3: CASSRDSGNSPLHF; DNA: TGTGCCAGCAGCCGAGACAGTGGGAATTCACCCCTCCACTTT
size: NA; V: TRBV5-6; J: TRBJ1-1; D: TRBD1; CDR3: CASSRLTGVYTEAFF; DNA: TGTGCCAGCAGCCGCCTGACAGGGGTGTACACTGAAGCTTTCTTT
size: many; V: TRBV6-1; J: TRBJ2-2; D: NA; CDR3: CASSPLSGTGELFF; DNA: TGTGCCAGCAGTCCTCTCTCAGGGACCGGGGAGCTGTTTTTT
size: few; V: TRBV29-1; J: TRBJ1-2; D: TRBD1; CDR3: CSVEPGQGLDGYTF; DNA: TGCAGCGTTGAACCGGGACAGGGGCTTGATGGCTACACCTTC
size: once; V: TRBV28; J: TRBJ2-7; D: NA; CDR3: CASRPPGTAYEQYF; DNA: TGTGCCAGCCGACCGCCCGGCACGGCCTACGAGCAGTACTTC
size: NA; V: TRBV29-1; J: TRBJ2-3; D: TRBD1; CDR3: CSVAGRGRTDTQYF; DNA: TGCAGCGTTGCGGGCAGGGGGCGTACAGATACGCAGTATTTT
size: many; V: TRBV7-2; J: TRBJ2-5; D: NA; CDR3: CASSLARGTETQYF; DNA: TGTGCCAGCAGCTTAGCGAGGGGGACGGAGACCCAGTACTTC
size: many; V: TRBV6-5; J: TRBJ2-6; D: TRBD1; CDR3: CASSYWQGVAGANVLTF; DNA: TGTGCCAGCAGTTACTGGCAGGGGGTAGCTGGGGCCAACGTCCTGACTTTC
size: many; V: TRBV7-2; J: TRBJ2-1; D: NA; CDR3: CASSLVPLRDNEQFF; DNA: TGTGCCAGCAGCTTAGTACCCCTCAGGGACAATGAGCAGTTCTTC
size: NA; V: TRBV6-2/TRBV6-3; J: TRBJ1-1; D: NA; CDR3: CASRASEGRWTEAFF; DNA: TGTGCCAGCAGGGCCAGCGAGGGGCGGTGGACTGAAGCTTTCTTT
size: many; V: TRBV24-1; J: TRBJ2-1; D: NA; CDR3: CATSATPLDEQFF; DNA: TGTGCCACCAGTGCAACCCCCTTGGATGAGCAGTTCTTC
size: NA; V: TRBV12-3/TRBV12-4; J: TRBJ1-1; D: NA; CDR3: CASSLVWRGWATTEAFF; DNA: TGTGCCAGCAGTTTAGTATGGCGGGGGTGGGCGACCACTGAAGCTTTCTTT
size: NA; V: TRBV6-5; J: TRBJ1-1; D: NA; CDR3: CASSRFLQGSTEAFF; DNA: TGTGCCAGCAGTCGTTTTTTACAGGGAAGTACTGAAGCTTTCTTT
size: NA; V: TRBV3-1; J: TRBJ1-4; D: TRBD1; CDR3: CASSSRQGTQKLFF; DNA: TGTGCCAGCAGCTCCAGACAGGGCACCCAAAAACTGTTTTTT
size: NA; V: TRBV27; J: TRBJ1-1; D: TRBD1; CDR3: CASSGMTGVETEAFF; DNA: TGTGCCAGCAGTGGGATGACAGGGGTCGAAACTGAAGCTTTCTTT
size: many; V: TRBV7-2; J: TRBJ2-3; D: NA; CDR3: CASGLQGGTQYF; DNA: TGTGCCAGCGGTCTGCAGGGGGGGACGCAGTATTTT
size: many; V: TRBV7-2; J: TRBJ2-5; D: NA; CDR3: CASSPSQRETQYF; DNA: TGTGCCAGCAGCCCCTCGCAAAGGGAGACCCAGTACTTC
size: NA; V: TRBV25-1; J: TRBJ1-5; D: TRBD1; CDR3: CASSDSGTGLNQPQHF; DNA: TGTGCCAGCAGCGACTCAGGGACAGGCCTCAATCAGCCCCAGCATTTT
size: many; V: TRBV5-1; J: TRBJ1-1; D: NA; CDR3: CASSPVGAGNTEAFF; DNA: TGCGCCAGCAGCCCCGTGGGGGCTGGGAACACTGAAGCTTTCTTT
size: many; V: TRBV7-2; J: TRBJ2-3; D: NA; CDR3: CASSLGRVADTQYF; DNA: TGTGCCAGCAGCCTAGGGCGGGTCGCAGATACGCAGTATTTT
size: NA; V: TRBV18; J: TRBJ1-2; D: TRBD1; CDR3: CASSQGTGENYGYTF; DNA: TGTGCCAGCTCACAAGGGACAGGGGAAAACTATGGCTACACCTTC
size: many; V: TRBV7-2; J: TRBJ2-1; D: TRBD2; CDR3: CASSLGTSVYNEQFF; DNA: TGTGCCAGCAGCTTGGGGACTAGCGTCTACAATGAGCAGTTCTTC
size: many; V: TRBV5-1; J: TRBJ2-3; D: NA; CDR3: CASSLDPHGGTQYF; DNA: TGCGCCAGCAGCTTGGACCCCCATGGGGGTACGCAGTATTTT
size: NA; V: TRBV6-6; J: TRBJ2-1; D: TRBD2; CDR3: CASSKVAGGGNEQFF; DNA: TGTGCCAGCAGTAAGGTAGCGGGAGGGGGCAATGAGCAGTTCTTC
size: many; V: TRBV7-3; J: TRBJ1-1; D: NA; CDR3: CASSLNGGHTEAFF; DNA: TGTGCCAGCAGCTTAAACGGGGGGCATACTGAAGCTTTCTTT
size: many; V: TRBV27; J: TRBJ1-3; D: NA; CDR3: CASSLWGGAGNTIYF; DNA: TGTGCCAGCAGTTTATGGGGAGGAGCCGGAAACACCATATATTTT
size: many; V: TRBV10-3; J: TRBJ1-3; D: NA; CDR3: CAALQGGGNTIYF; DNA: TGTGCCGCCCTACAGGGAGGGGGAAACACCATATATTTT